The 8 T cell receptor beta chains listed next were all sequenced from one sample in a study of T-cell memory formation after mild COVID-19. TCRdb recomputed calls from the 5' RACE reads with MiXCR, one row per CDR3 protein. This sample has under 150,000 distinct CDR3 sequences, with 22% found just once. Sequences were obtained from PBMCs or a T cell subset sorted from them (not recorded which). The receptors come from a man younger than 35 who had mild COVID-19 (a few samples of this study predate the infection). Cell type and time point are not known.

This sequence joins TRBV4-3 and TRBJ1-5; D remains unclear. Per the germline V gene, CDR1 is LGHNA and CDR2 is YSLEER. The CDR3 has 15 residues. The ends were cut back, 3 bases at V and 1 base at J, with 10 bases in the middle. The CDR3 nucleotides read TGCGCCAGCAGCCACAGCAGGCACAGCAATCAGCCCCAGCATTTT. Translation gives CASSHSRHSNQPQHF.

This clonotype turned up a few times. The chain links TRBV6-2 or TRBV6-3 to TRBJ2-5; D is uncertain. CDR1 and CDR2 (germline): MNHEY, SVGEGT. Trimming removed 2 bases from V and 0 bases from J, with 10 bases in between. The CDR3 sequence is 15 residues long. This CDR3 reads CASSYLDRDQETQYF. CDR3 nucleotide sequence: TGTGCCAGCAGTTACCTGGACCGAGACCAAGAGACCCAGTACTTC.

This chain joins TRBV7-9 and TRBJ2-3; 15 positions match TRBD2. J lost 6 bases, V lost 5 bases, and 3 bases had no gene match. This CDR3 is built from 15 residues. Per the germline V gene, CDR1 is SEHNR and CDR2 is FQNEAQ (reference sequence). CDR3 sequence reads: CASSGTSGGFDTQYF. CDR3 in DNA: TGTGCCAGCAGCGGGACTAGCGGGGGGTTTGATACGCAGTATTTT.

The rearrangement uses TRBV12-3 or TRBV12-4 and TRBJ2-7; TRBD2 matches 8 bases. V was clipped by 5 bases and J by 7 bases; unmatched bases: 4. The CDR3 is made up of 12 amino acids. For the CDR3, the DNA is TGTGCCAGCAGTCGAACTAGCGGAGAGCAGTACTTC. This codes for CASSRTSGEQYF.

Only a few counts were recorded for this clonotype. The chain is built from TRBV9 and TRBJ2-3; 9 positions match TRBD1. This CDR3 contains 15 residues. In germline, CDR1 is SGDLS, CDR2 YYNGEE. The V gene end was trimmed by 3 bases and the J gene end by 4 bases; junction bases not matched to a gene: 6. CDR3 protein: CASSGGQGIADTQYF. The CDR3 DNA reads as TGTGCCAGCAGCGGGGGACAGGGAATCGCAGATACGCAGTATTTT.

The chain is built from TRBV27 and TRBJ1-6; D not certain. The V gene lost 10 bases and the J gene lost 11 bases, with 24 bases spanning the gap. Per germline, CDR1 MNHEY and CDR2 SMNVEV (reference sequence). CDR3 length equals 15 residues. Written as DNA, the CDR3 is TGTGCCACCAAAACAGCGACGCTTTTGGATCCACCCCTCCACTTT. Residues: CATKTATLLDPPLHF.

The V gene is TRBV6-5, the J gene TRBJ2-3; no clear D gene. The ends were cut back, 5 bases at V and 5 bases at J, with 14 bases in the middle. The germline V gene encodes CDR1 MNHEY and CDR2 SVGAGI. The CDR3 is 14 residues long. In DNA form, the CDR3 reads TGTGCCAGCAGTCCCCAAGTCCCAGGAGATACGCAGTATTTT. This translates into CASSPQVPGDTQYF.

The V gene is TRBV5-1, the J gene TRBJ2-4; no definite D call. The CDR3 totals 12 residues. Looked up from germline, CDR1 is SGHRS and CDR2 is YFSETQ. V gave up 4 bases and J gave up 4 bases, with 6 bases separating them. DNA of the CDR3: TGCGCCAGCAGCGGGCAGAAAAACATTCAGTACTTC. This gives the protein CASSGQKNIQYF.